Following are 25 T cell receptor beta chains from one sample sequenced in a study of T-cell memory formation after mild COVID-19. TCRdb re-analysed the 5' RACE reads in MiXCR, keeping a single row per CDR3 protein. The table shows some 130,000 distinct CDR3 sequences, with over 15% occurring only once. Sequencing input: PBMCs or a T cell subset sorted from them (not recorded which). The receptors were gathered from a man aged 18 to 29 who had mild COVID-19 (a few samples of this study predate the infection). Cell type and time point are not known.

This clonotype was observed a few times. This sequence joins TRBV12-3 or TRBV12-4 and TRBJ2-5; TRBD2 aligns across 7 bases. J lost 2 bases, V lost 6 bases, and 3 bases had no gene match. The CDR3 loop spans 13 amino acids. This chain's CDR3 is CASSTSVQETQYF. DNA for the CDR3: TGTGCCAGCAGCACTAGCGTGCAAGAGACCCAGTACTTC.

The CDR3 sequence: CASSVAGERDEKLFF. For the CDR3, the DNA is TGTGCCAGCAGCGTAGCAGGGGAACGGGATGAAAAACTGTTTTTT. V usage is TRBV9 and J usage is TRBJ1-4; D perhaps matches TRBD1 (6 bases). Trimming cost V 0 bases and J 6 bases, with 12 bases left between them. Germline CDR1 is SGDLS and CDR2 is YYNGEE. The CDR3 length is 15 residues.

This clonotype was observed many times. V is TRBV28 and J is TRBJ2-3; 8 bases map to TRBD1. This CDR3 comprises 13 residues. The V gene's germline CDR1 is MDHEN and CDR2 SYDVKM. V was pared by 7 bases and J by 10 bases, with 10 bases of the junction left unmatched. The CDR3 loop reads CASTSGGPRAQYF. The CDR3 region has the DNA TGTGCCAGCACCTCAGGGGGCCCTAGGGCGCAGTATTTT.

The table lists this clonotype with many counts. The CDR3 spells CSAGPPSGGVDTQYF. CDR3 nucleotides: TGCAGTGCTGGTCCGCCTAGCGGGGGGGTAGATACGCAGTATTTT. This chain uses TRBV20-1 with TRBJ2-3, with TRBD2 matching over 12 bases. The CDR3 runs to 15 residues. Germline V gene data show CDR1 as DFQATT and CDR2 as SNEGSKA (reference sequence). V shed 5 bases, J shed 5 bases, and the junction held 8 bases outside the gene matches.

The chain employs TRBV20-1 and TRBJ2-1; D is possibly TRBD1 or TRBD2 (5 bases each). Germline-derived CDR1 and CDR2 are DFQATT and SNEGSKA (reference sequence). The ends were cut back, 3 bases at V and 7 bases at J, with 10 bases in the middle. This CDR3 is built from 12 residues. As DNA, the CDR3 is TGCAGTGCTAGCGGGGCCGCAAATGAGCAGTTCTTC. Its translation is CSASGAANEQFF.

This clonotype came up many times. J is TRBJ2-5 and V is TRBV20-1; 9 nucleotides align to TRBD2. The CDR3 spans 15 residues. The V and J ends lost 3 bases and 4 bases, in that order; junction bases with no gene match: 9. Looked up from germline, CDR1 is DFQATT and CDR2 is SNEGSKA (reference sequence). The CDR3 nucleotides are TGCAGTGCTAGCGATTTTTCGCGGGGGGGAGAGACCCAGTACTTC. Amino acid sequence: CSASDFSRGGETQYF.

This rearrangement joins TRBV12-3 or TRBV12-4 to TRBJ1-5; 8 nucleotides align to TRBD1. The CDR3 is 13 residues long. V shed 5 bases and J 6 bases; nucleotides not matched to a gene: 3. In nucleotides, the CDR3 is TGTGCCAGCAGTCAGGGGGCAGGTCAGCCCCAGCATTTT. Its translation: CASSQGAGQPQHF.

The sample holds a few counts of this clonotype. The chain combines TRBV5-1 with TRBJ1-6; a possible D gene is TRBD1 (6 bases). Deletions cut 2 bases from V and 8 bases from J, with 11 bases between. The CDR3 sequence is 14 residues long. CDR1 and CDR2 (germline): SGHRS, YFSETQ. In DNA form, the CDR3 reads TGCGCCAGCAGCTTCGAGGGGGAATATTCACCCCTCCACTTT. Translation: CASSFEGEYSPLHF.

This clonotype was observed a handful of times. This chain connects TRBV12-3 or TRBV12-4 to TRBJ2-3, with TRBD2 matching 13 bases. CDR3 length: 14 residues. V lost 6 bases and J lost 13; bases outside the gene matches: 10. The CDR3 here is CASRTTSGGAAEYF. As DNA, the CDR3 is TGTGCCAGCAGGACAACTAGCGGGGGGGCCGCGGAGTATTTT.

Regarding this clonotype: It is unclear where the CDR3 begins or ends on the DNA, so no DNA is shown, and the CDR3 is as TCRdb lists it. The gene calls are TRBV7-6 and TRBJ2-2; TRBD1, the D gene given by the table, was not confirmed from the DNA. From germline, CDR1 is SGHVS and CDR2 FNYEAQ. The CDR3 adds up to 18 amino acids, both ends counted. CDR3 protein: CASILVSRGGYSTGELFF.

The V call is TRBV3-1, the J call TRBJ2-6; TRBD1 matches at 10 bases. Germline assignment: CDR1 LGHDT and CDR2 YNNKEL (reference sequence). The CDR3 runs 17 residues. The V gene end was trimmed by 3 bases and the J gene end by 3 bases; junction bases not matched to a gene: 5. Here the CDR3 DNA reads TGTGCCAGCAGCCACGACAGGGGGCACTTTGGGGCCAACGTCCTGACTTTC. Its protein product is CASSHDRGHFGANVLTF.

This clonotype was detected a few times. The CDR3 coding sequence is TGTGCCAGCAGAGATGGACAGGGGGGGTTCTACGAGCAGTACTTC. Translating it yields CASRDGQGGFYEQYF. The chain couples TRBV6-5 to TRBJ2-7; 10 positions agree with TRBD1. This CDR3 region has 15 residues. Germline loops: CDR1 MNHEY, CDR2 SVGAGI. After removal of 6 bases from V and 3 bases from J, the junction contained 8 bases not matched to a gene.

The chain couples TRBV2 to TRBJ2-5; D call uncertain. The CDR3 is 11 residues long. Germline V lookup: CDR1 SNHLY, CDR2 FYNNEI. The V end was cut by 2 bases, the J end by 5 bases, with 3 bases between. The chain's CDR3 is CASSEYETQYF. CDR3 bases: TGTGCCAGCAGTGAATATGAGACCCAGTACTTC.

The gene calls are TRBV5-1 and TRBJ1-2; perhaps TRBD1 as D (6 bases). The CDR3 totals 16 residues. The V and J ends lost 0 bases and 4 bases respectively, with 16 bases between them. The germline V gene encodes CDR1 SGHRS and CDR2 YFSETQ. The DNA for the CDR3 is TGCGCCAGCAGCTTGGATATGGACAGACCTTTCTATGGCTACACCTTC. As protein: CASSLDMDRPFYGYTF.

This clonotype was counted a few times. The chain is built from TRBV29-1 and TRBJ2-3; D gene unclear. Germline V CDR1 and CDR2: SQVTM, ANQGSEA. The CDR3 sequence is 15 residues long. The V gene lost 0 bases and the J gene lost 5 bases, with 15 bases spanning the gap. The CDR3 bases are TGCAGCGTTGAAGATCATGGGTCATTAAGAGATACGCAGTATTTT. Translation: CSVEDHGSLRDTQYF.

This clonotype was picked up a small number of times. The chain couples TRBV4-1 to TRBJ2-1; 7 bases agree with TRBD1. The CDR3 runs to 14 residues. V lost 7 bases, J lost 5 bases, and 8 bases stayed unmatched. CDR1 is MGHRA and CDR2 is YSYEKL in the germline V gene. CDR3 DNA sequence: TGCGCCAGCAAGATTGGGACAGAGAACAATGAGCAGTTCTTC. It is translated as CASKIGTENNEQFF.

The rearrangement joins TRBV6-2 or TRBV6-3 to TRBJ2-1; the D gene is possibly TRBD1 (5 bases). Germline V gives CDR1 MNHEY, CDR2 SVGEGT. V was trimmed by 5 bases and J by 8 bases, leaving 7 bases between them. CDR3 length: 11 residues. CDR3 residues: CASSQGHEQFF. The CDR3 coding sequence is TGTGCCAGCAGTCAGGGCCATGAGCAGTTCTTC.

This chain joins TRBV6-2 or TRBV6-3 and TRBJ2-6, with D perhaps matching TRBD1 (5 bases). Trimming pared 8 bases from V and 0 bases from J, leaving 14 bases between. CDR3 length equals 16 residues. CDR1 and CDR2 from the germline V gene are MNHEY and SVGEGT. The CDR3 loop is CASGRRASSGANVLTF. The CDR3 DNA reads TGTGCCAGCGGCCGCAGGGCAAGCTCTGGGGCCAACGTCCTGACTTTC.

This clonotype was detected a few times. The chain has TRBV20-1 and TRBJ1-1; possibly TRBD1 for D (5 bases). The V and J ends lost 0 bases and 0 bases respectively, with 14 bases between them. The CDR3 sequence is 16 residues long. Germline V gene sequence: CDR1 DFQATT, CDR2 SNEGSKA (reference sequence). CDR3 sequence: CSARDPGRGLNTEAFF. DNA of the CDR3: TGCAGTGCTAGAGATCCGGGCCGGGGGTTGAACACTGAAGCTTTCTTT.

The CDR3 coding sequence is TGTGCCAGCAGTTACTCGAGCGACAGGGGTTACAATGAGCAGTTCTTC. This encodes CASSYSSDRGYNEQFF. The rearrangement links TRBV6-2 or TRBV6-3 to TRBJ2-1; 8 positions match TRBD1. Germline CDR1 MNHEY, CDR2 SVGEGT. The CDR3 extends over 16 amino acids. V was clipped by 0 bases and J by 4 bases; unmatched bases: 5.

The J gene is TRBJ2-3, the V gene TRBV6-1, with D possibly being TRBD2 (5 bases). The CDR3 length is 12 residues. V dropped 6 bases and J dropped 7 bases, with 11 bases sitting between them. Germline CDR1 reads MNHNS; CDR2 reads SASEGT. CDR3 amino acids: CASSSSLHTQYF. The CDR3 region has the DNA TGTGCCAGCAGCTCTAGCCTTCATACGCAGTATTTT.

The chain carries TRBV5-1 and TRBJ2-7; D is uncertain. Trimming cost V 4 bases and J 4 bases, with 12 bases left between them. From germline, CDR1 is SGHRS and CDR2 YFSETQ. The CDR3 is made up of 13 amino acids. The CDR3 DNA reads as TGCGCCAGCAGCGTGGAGCAAAAATACGAGCAGTACTTC. This translates into CASSVEQKYEQYF.

J is TRBJ1-6 and V is TRBV6-4; D possibly corresponds to TRBD1 (6 bases). The ends were cut back, 0 bases at V and 8 bases at J, with 8 bases in the middle. The CDR3 has 14 amino acids. The germline CDR1 and CDR2 sequences are MRHNA and SNTAGT. The CDR3 DNA sequence: TGTGCCAGCAGTGACTCCAGGGGCGATTCACCCCTCCACTTT. Protein: CASSDSRGDSPLHF.

This clonotype was recorded a few times. The chain joins TRBV12-3 or TRBV12-4 to TRBJ2-5; D uncertain. V was pared by 10 bases and J by 1 base, with 10 bases between. This CDR3 spans 12 amino acids. The CDR3 DNA reads TGTGCCACGCTGCGGACCCAAGAGACCCAGTACTTC. It codes for CATLRTQETQYF.

The rearrangement links TRBV6-2 or TRBV6-3 to TRBJ1-4; a weak D match, TRBD1 (6 bases). The CDR3 is 15 residues long. Deletions cut 5 bases from V and 11 bases from J, with 21 bases between. The germline V gene has CDR1 MNHEY and CDR2 SVGEGT. CDR3 protein: CASSLQGVATGKLFF. The CDR3 region has the DNA TGTGCCAGCAGTCTACAGGGAGTCGCGACGGGGAAACTGTTTTTT.